A single sample gave rise to the 32 T cell receptor beta chains below, sequenced in a study of blood T cell repertoires in COVID-19. Generated by immunoSEQ multiplex PCR, the TCRdb table keeps only in-frame clones and is missing some. The data contain tens of thousands of clones, about 87% of them seen just once; the ten biggest clones take up under 6.5%. The sequencing input was peripheral blood. These receptors all come from a man aged 50 to 60 with active COVID-19.

CDR3 sequence reads: CASSSKGPYNEQFF. DNA for the CDR3: TGTGCCAGCAGCTCAAAGGGGCCCTACAATGAGCAGTTCTTC. The chain is built from TRBV5-4 and TRBJ2-1, with a weak D call TRBD1 (5 bases). CDR1 is SGHNT and CDR2 is YYREEE in the germline V gene (reference sequence). The V end was cut by 3 bases, the J end by 2 bases, with 9 bases between. The CDR3 is 14 amino acids.

The genes are TRBV27 and TRBJ2-1; 8 positions agree with TRBD2. CDR3 length: 13 residues. The germline gives CDR1 MNHEY, CDR2 SMNVEV (reference sequence). The V and J ends lost 11 bases and 4 bases, in that order; junction bases with no gene match: 7. CDR3 DNA sequence: TGTGCCGCCCGCGGGGGGCGTTACAATGAGCAGTTCTTC. Amino acids: CAARGGRYNEQFF.

V gene TRBV19 combines with J gene TRBJ2-1; D remains unclear. The CDR3 totals 11 residues. V lost 4 bases and J 7 bases, leaving 5 bases between the germline ends. From germline, CDR1 is LNHDA and CDR2 SQIVND (reference sequence). The CDR3 DNA reads TGTGCCAGTAGTAGGCGGAATGAGCAGTTCTTC. Amino acid sequence: CASSRRNEQFF.

A few counts support this clone. The V gene is TRBV10-1, the J gene TRBJ1-1; maybe TRBD1 (6 bases). The germline gives CDR1 WNHNN, CDR2 SYGVQD (reference sequence). The CDR3 is 13 residues long. Deletions cut 3 bases from V and 4 bases from J, with 9 bases between. For the CDR3, the DNA is TGCGCCAGCAGTGAAGGGGGAAGCACTGAAGCTTTCTTT. Translation: CASSEGGSTEAFF.

The rearrangement uses TRBV5-6 and TRBJ2-7; tentatively, D is TRBD1 (5 bases). V was pared by 2 bases and J by 3 bases, with 9 bases between. This CDR3 is built from 13 residues. In germline, CDR1 is SGHDT, CDR2 YYEEEE. As DNA, the CDR3 is TGTGCCAGCAGCTTCCAGGGCCACTACGAGCAGTACTTC. Translating gives CASSFQGHYEQYF.

The gene calls are TRBV2 and TRBJ2-7; D not certain. Trimming cost V 6 bases and J 9 bases, with 15 bases left between them. The CDR3 is 12 amino acids. CDR1 is SNHLY, CDR2 FYNNEI, per germline. In DNA form, the CDR3 reads TGTGCCAGCAGCGTCTTGGGCCCCCGGCAGTACTTC. It is translated as CASSVLGPRQYF.

This chain connects TRBV6-2 or TRBV6-3 to TRBJ2-1; weak D call: TRBD2 (5 bases). V was clipped by 5 bases and J by 0 bases, with 11 bases between them. The CDR3 contains 15 residues. Germline V CDR1 and CDR2: MNHEY, SVGEGT. The CDR3 DNA follows: TGTGCCAGCAGTCCGGGGATCTCCTCCTACAATGAGCAGTTCTTC. This encodes CASSPGISSYNEQFF.

The chain carries TRBV30 and TRBJ2-1, with 10 bases fitting TRBD2. Per the germline V gene, CDR1 is GTSNPN and CDR2 is SVGIG (reference sequence). V trimming: 4 bases; J trimming: 8 bases; junction bases outside the gene matches: 8. CDR3 length equals 14 residues. In nucleotides, the CDR3 is TGTGCCTGGACGCTAGCGGGAGTTTTGGATGAGCAGTTCTTC. Protein product: CAWTLAGVLDEQFF.

The V and J genes are TRBV4-1 and TRBJ1-3; the match to TRBD1 covers 10 bases. V lost 4 bases and J lost 0; bases outside the gene matches: 15. The CDR3 has 20 amino acids. Germline CDR1 and CDR2: MGHRA and YSYEKL. As DNA, the CDR3 is TGCGCCAGCAGCCCTCCAATCGCAGACAGGGGGCAAAGCTCTGGAAACACCATATATTTT. Its translation is CASSPPIADRGQSSGNTIYF.

The chain recombines TRBV28 with TRBJ2-4; D is ambiguous. Germline lookup yields CDR1 MDHEN and CDR2 SYDVKM. Trimming stripped 8 bases from V and 0 bases from J, with 8 bases between. The length of the CDR3 is 13 residues. CDR3 residues: CASQEVAKNIQYF. The CDR3 DNA is TGTGCCAGCCAAGAGGTAGCCAAAAACATTCAGTACTTC.

This sequence joins TRBV7-2 and TRBJ1-6; D remains unclear. The CDR3 spans 15 residues. Deletions cut 2 bases from V and 7 bases from J, with 12 bases between. CDR1 and CDR2 (germline): SGHTA, FQGNSA. Written as DNA, the CDR3 is TGTGCCAGCAGCTTATGGATTGACATGAATTCACCCCTCCACTTT. The encoded protein is CASSLWIDMNSPLHF.

The chain recombines TRBV11-2 with TRBJ2-7; D may be TRBD2 (5 bases). This CDR3 is built from 13 residues. CDR1 and CDR2 from the germline V gene are SGHAT and FQNNGV. Trimming took 1 base from V and 5 from J, leaving 9 bases between them. In nucleotides, the CDR3 is TGTGCCAGCAGCTTAGGCTGGGAGCACGAGCAGTACTTC. This sequence encodes CASSLGWEHEQYF.

The gene calls are TRBV6-2 or TRBV6-3 and TRBJ2-1, with 8 bases identical to TRBD1. The germline V gene encodes CDR1 MNHEY and CDR2 SVGEGT. The CDR3 covers 16 residues. Trimming cost V 4 bases and J 8 bases; bases outside gene matches: 13. The CDR3 spells CASSSPFRQGQDEQFF. The CDR3 nucleotides read TGTGCCAGCAGTTCCCCATTTAGACAGGGGCAAGATGAGCAGTTCTTC.

J is TRBJ1-2 and V is TRBV28, with unresolved D. Germline values: CDR1 MDHEN, CDR2 SYDVKM. V was clipped by 6 bases and J by 8 bases, with 13 bases between them. CDR3 length: 12 residues. Written as DNA, the CDR3 is TGTGCCAGCAGGTCCGGGTCCCCAGGCTACACCTTC. This sequence encodes CASRSGSPGYTF.

This clone was seen a few times. The rearrangement joins TRBV7-8 to TRBJ1-3; D might be TRBD1 (5 bases). Germline V lookup: CDR1 SGHVS, CDR2 FQNEAQ. This CDR3 spans 12 amino acids. V was trimmed by 5 bases and J by 7 bases, leaving 9 bases between them. The CDR3 nucleotides are TGTGCCAGCAGCATGGAGGGGAACACCATATATTTT. This sequence encodes CASSMEGNTIYF.

This clone was seen more than once but under ten times. The chain couples TRBV28 to TRBJ2-2; 9 bases agree with TRBD1. V lost 3 bases to trimming and J lost 5 bases; unmatched junction nucleotides: 10. The CDR3 consists of 17 residues. Germline V gene data show CDR1 as MDHEN and CDR2 as SYDVKM. Here the CDR3 DNA reads TGTGCCAGCAGTTTTATCAGGGGCGACAGGGGGACCGGGGAGCTGTTTTTT. This sequence encodes CASSFIRGDRGTGELFF.

This chain connects TRBV24-1 to TRBJ2-1, with 10 bases matching TRBD2. CDR3 length equals 17 residues. Per the germline V gene, CDR1 is KGHDR and CDR2 is SFDVKD. J gave up 9 bases and V 9 bases, and 19 bases lay outside the gene matches. The CDR3 reads CATADSSSGRASVEQFF. DNA of the CDR3: TGTGCCACCGCAGATTCGTCAAGCGGGAGGGCCTCGGTTGAGCAGTTCTTC.

This chain joins TRBV9 and TRBJ2-7; 7 bases fit TRBD2. The CDR3 covers 15 residues. Germline V gene data show CDR1 as SGDLS and CDR2 as YYNGEE. V lost 0 bases, J lost 1 base, and 4 bases stayed unmatched. CDR3 sequence (DNA): TGTGCCAGCAGCGTAGACCTAGCGGAGTCCTACGAGCAGTACTTC. This sequence encodes CASSVDLAESYEQYF.

The chain combines TRBV3-1 (or the pseudogene TRBV3-2) with TRBJ2-5; 12 positions agree with TRBD2. There are 15 residues in the CDR3. V lost 6 bases and J lost 5; bases outside the gene matches: 7. Germline V gene sequence: CDR1 LGHDT, CDR2 YNNKEL (reference sequence). The chain's CDR3 is CASRQRTSGKETQYF. The CDR3 region has the DNA TGTGCCAGCAGGCAAAGGACTAGCGGGAAGGAGACCCAGTACTTC.

The gene calls are TRBV29-1 and TRBJ2-3, with 8 bases matching TRBD2. The CDR3 spans 17 residues. CDR1 and CDR2 (germline): SQVTM, ANQGSEA. The V segment lost 4 bases and the J segment 4 bases; nucleotides outside the gene matches: 16. CDR3 amino acids: CSVARRRREAGPDTQYF. The CDR3 nucleotides are TGCAGCGTTGCTCGACGCCGGCGGGAGGCGGGGCCAGATACGCAGTATTTT.

The DNA for the CDR3 is TGTGCCAGCAGTCGAAGACTGGATTCACCCCTCCACTTT. It yields the protein CASSRRLDSPLHF. The chain recombines TRBV11-3 with TRBJ1-6, with D uncertain. The germline V gene has CDR1 SGHNT and CDR2 YENEEA. Trimming took off 6 bases at V and 8 bases at J, with 11 bases between the two ends. This CDR3 has 13 amino acids.

The chain uses TRBV2 and TRBJ2-7; D is perhaps TRBD2 (7 bases). Germline assignment: CDR1 SNHLY and CDR2 FYNNEI. Trimming took off 7 bases at V and 6 bases at J, with 10 bases between the two ends. The CDR3 contains 11 residues. CDR3 nucleotides: TGTGCCAGCATTGCGGGGGCCGAGCAGTACTTC. It is translated as CASIAGAEQYF. The variable domain in full, with the rest retrieved from reference TRBV2 and TRBJ2-7, is EPEVTQTPSHQVTQMGQEVILRCVPISNHLYFYWYRQILGQKVEFLVSFYNNEISEKSEIFDDQFSVERPDGSNFTLKIRSTKLEDSAMYFCASIAGAEQYFGPGTRLTVT.

The chain uses TRBV29-1 and TRBJ2-7; 9 positions match TRBD1. CDR3 length: 14 residues. The germline gives CDR1 SQVTM, CDR2 ANQGSEA. With 7 bases clipped from V and 1 base from J, the junction kept 8 bases outside the gene matches. This CDR3 reads CSAKAGTGSYEQYF. CDR3 in DNA: TGCAGCGCCAAGGCCGGGACAGGGTCCTACGAGCAGTACTTC.

The chain has TRBV9 and TRBJ2-5; D is perhaps TRBD2 (5 bases). CDR3 length equals 13 residues. Germline V gene data show CDR1 as SGDLS and CDR2 as YYNGEE. Trimming pared 0 bases from V and 6 bases from J, leaving 9 bases between. The CDR3 DNA reads TGTGCCAGCAGCGTAGGAGACTACCAGACCCAGTACTTC. Translation gives CASSVGDYQTQYF.

A few counts support this clone. J is TRBJ1-3 and V is TRBV7-6; 11 bases are shared with TRBD1. This CDR3 is 16 amino acids long. Looked up from germline, CDR1 is SGHVS and CDR2 is FNYEAQ. The V gene end was trimmed by 5 bases and the J gene end by 4 bases; junction bases not matched to a gene: 7. The CDR3 loop reads CASSARTGGSGNTIYF. CDR3 in DNA: TGTGCCAGCAGCGCTAGGACAGGGGGCTCGGGAAACACCATATATTTT.

J is TRBJ2-7 and V is TRBV7-9; TRBD2 might be the D (6 bases). The length of the CDR3 is 14 residues. The V gene's germline CDR1 is SEHNR and CDR2 FQNEAQ (reference sequence). V was clipped by 2 bases and J by 7 bases, with 15 bases between them. CDR3 coding DNA: TGTGCCAGCAGCTTATTAGGAGGGGTTGGTGAGCAGTACTTC. This gives the protein CASSLLGGVGEQYF.

The chain couples TRBV10-3 to TRBJ2-3; D gene uncertain. Trimming left V 2 bases short and J 4 bases short, with 7 bases between. The V gene's germline CDR1 is ENHRY and CDR2 SYGVKD. The CDR3 totals 13 residues. CDR3 in DNA: TGTGCCATCAGTGAGGAGTTCCCAGATACGCAGTATTTT. Translating gives CAISEEFPDTQYF.

Only a few counts were recorded for this clone. The rearrangement uses TRBV7-9 and TRBJ2-1; 8 positions match TRBD2. Trimming took 3 bases from V and 7 from J; bases not matched to a gene: 8. This CDR3 is 15 amino acids long. Germline V gene lookup returns CDR1 SEHNR and CDR2 FQNEAQ (reference sequence). The CDR3 sequence is CASSLRTSRRNEQFF. The CDR3, as DNA: TGTGCCAGCAGCTTGAGGACTAGCAGACGAAATGAGCAGTTCTTC.

The chain has TRBV7-3 and TRBJ2-3; 8 bases fit TRBD2. The V gene end was trimmed by 0 bases and the J gene end by 5 bases; junction bases not matched to a gene: 7. Germline V gene lookup returns CDR1 SGHTA and CDR2 FQGTGA. The CDR3 length is 16 residues. This CDR3 reads CASSLTAGAVQDTQYF. CDR3 coding DNA: TGTGCCAGCAGCTTAACAGCGGGAGCGGTTCAAGATACGCAGTATTTT.

The rearrangement uses TRBV7-2 and TRBJ2-7; a weak D match, TRBD2 (5 bases). Germline CDR1 SGHTA, CDR2 FQGNSA. This CDR3 has 15 amino acids. The V and J ends lost 1 base and 0 bases respectively, with 10 bases between them. This chain's CDR3 is CASSLGTPPSYEQYF. CDR3 DNA: TGTGCCAGCAGCTTAGGGACTCCTCCCTCCTACGAGCAGTACTTC.

This chain uses TRBV10-3 with TRBJ2-3, with TRBD2 matching over 9 bases. J gave up 2 bases and V 4 bases, and 7 bases lay outside the gene matches. CDR1 is ENHRY, CDR2 SYGVKD, per germline. The CDR3 runs to 16 residues. CDR3 bases: TGTGCCATCAGTGTTCATCGGACTAGCGCCACAGATACGCAGTATTTT. Its translation: CAISVHRTSATDTQYF.

This clone turned up a few times. The chain couples TRBV28 to TRBJ1-5; D gene unclear. This CDR3 contains 16 residues. V lost 2 bases and J lost 2, with 13 bases in between. Per the germline V gene, CDR1 is MDHEN and CDR2 is SYDVKM. For the CDR3, the DNA is TGTGCCAGCAGTTTACCGCTACCTCGGGGCAATCAGCCCCAGCATTTT. Its protein is CASSLPLPRGNQPQHF.